This T cell receptor beta chain was recorded in a study of OX40 agonist ivuxolimab in advanced cancers. Study-level background: From about 23 to 85 years was the age range, with a mean of 60 years, and about 83% were male.

This clone is a singleton in its sample. The method was immunoSEQ multiplex PCR; TCRdb's version includes in-frame clones alone and lacks a portion of them. This table holds 46,000 or so clones, about 74% found once. The source material was CD4+ or CD8+ T cells sorted from blood, sampled in a trial of the OX40 agonist ivuxolimab. The receptor comes from an adult with an advanced solid tumor such as melanoma, head and neck, liver or kidney cancer.

The CDR3 protein is CASTLGISGNTIYF. The CDR3 coding sequence is TGTGCCAGCACCCTGGGGATCTCTGGAAACACCATATATTTT. J is TRBJ1-3 and V is TRBV11-2; no reliable D call. The germline gives CDR1 SGHAT, CDR2 FQNNGV. The CDR3 is made up of 14 amino acids. Deletions cut 7 bases from V and 0 bases from J, with 10 bases between.